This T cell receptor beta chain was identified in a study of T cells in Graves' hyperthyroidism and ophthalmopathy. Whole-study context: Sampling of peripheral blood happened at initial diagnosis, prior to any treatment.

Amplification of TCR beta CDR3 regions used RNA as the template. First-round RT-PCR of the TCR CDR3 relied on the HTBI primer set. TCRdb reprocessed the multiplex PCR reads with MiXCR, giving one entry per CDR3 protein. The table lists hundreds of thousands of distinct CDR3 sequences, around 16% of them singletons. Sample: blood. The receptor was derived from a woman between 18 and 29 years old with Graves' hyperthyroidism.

Here the CDR3 reads CASRPQGAHGYTF. In DNA, the CDR3 is TGTGCCAGCAGGCCACAGGGGGCGCATGGCTACACCTTC. The chain couples TRBV5-4 to TRBJ1-2; 9 bases line up with TRBD1. The V gene end was trimmed by 5 bases and the J gene end by 6 bases; junction bases not matched to a gene: 5. Germline V CDR1 and CDR2: SGHNT, YYREEE (reference sequence). CDR3 length: 13 amino acids.